These 28 T cell receptor beta chains were all obtained from the same sample, sequenced in a study of technical replicates of blood from four donors. Sequencing used immunoSEQ multiplex PCR; TCRdb keeps in-frame clones, though not all of them. In the table there are just under 100,000 clones, 95% of which are singletons. Sequencing input: T cells isolated from PBMCs. These receptors originate from a human donor in good health.

This chain joins TRBV6-6 and TRBJ1-1; no clear D gene. The V gene's germline CDR1 is MNHNY and CDR2 SVGAGI (reference sequence). The CDR3 is 14 residues long. Trimming stripped 2 bases from V and 0 bases from J, with 7 bases between. CDR3 in amino acids: CASSYLSLNTEAFF. The CDR3 nucleotides read TGTGCCAGCAGTTACCTCTCCTTGAACACTGAAGCTTTCTTT.

This clone was seen a few times. The genes are TRBV5-1 and TRBJ1-1; D is unresolved. V dropped 0 bases and J dropped 3 bases, with 6 bases sitting between them. CDR1 and CDR2 (germline): SGHRS, YFSETQ. CDR3 length: 13 amino acids. The CDR3 spells CASSLVRDTEAFF. For the CDR3, the DNA is TGCGCCAGCAGCTTGGTGAGGGACACTGAAGCTTTCTTT.

This clone was counted once. V usage is TRBV29-1 and J usage is TRBJ2-7; maybe TRBD1 (6 bases). Trimming shortened V by 5 bases and J by 3 bases, and 8 bases separated the two germline ends. Germline V gene lookup returns CDR1 SQVTM and CDR2 ANQGSEA. The CDR3 sequence is 11 residues long. CDR3 DNA sequence: TGCAGCGTTTTACAGGGCTACGAGCAGTACTTC. It codes for CSVLQGYEQYF.

The chain employs TRBV29-1 and TRBJ1-2; 7 nucleotides match TRBD1. CDR3 length: 14 residues. The trim removed 5 bases at V and 0 bases at J, leaving 6 bases unmatched. The germline V gene has CDR1 SQVTM and CDR2 ANQGSEA. CDR3 sequence reads: CSVSDRASNYGYTF. CDR3 DNA sequence: TGCAGCGTTTCCGACAGGGCGTCTAACTATGGCTACACCTTC.

The chain joins TRBV11-2 to TRBJ2-7; 7 bases line up with TRBD2. The CDR3 loop spans 17 amino acids. Germline CDR1 SGHAT, CDR2 FQNNGV. J gave up 2 bases and V 2 bases, and 12 bases lay outside the gene matches. CDR3 sequence: CASSLYPLAVGAYEQYF. The CDR3, as DNA: TGTGCCAGCAGCTTATACCCCCTAGCGGTGGGTGCCTACGAGCAGTACTTC.

This chain joins TRBV9 and TRBJ2-7, with a possible D match to TRBD1 (6 bases). Trimming took 4 bases from V and 3 from J, leaving 17 bases between them. CDR3 length equals 15 residues. CDR1 SGDLS and CDR2 YYNGEE come from the germline V gene. CDR3 nucleotides: TGTGCCAGCAGCTTAACAGGGTATTCCCACTACGAGCAGTACTTC. Translating it yields CASSLTGYSHYEQYF.

The chain links TRBV10-2 to TRBJ2-1; 15 bases are shared with TRBD2. Germline V CDR1 and CDR2: WSHSY, SAAADI. V was clipped by 6 bases and J by 10 bases; unmatched bases: 4. This CDR3 region has 14 residues. CDR3: CASSAGLAGGEQFF. The CDR3 coding sequence is TGCGCCAGCAGCGCGGGACTAGCGGGGGGAGAGCAGTTCTTC.

There are a few counts of this clone. V and J are TRBV2 and TRBJ1-1; weak D call: TRBD1 (6 bases). Trimming took 2 bases from V and 4 from J, leaving 11 bases between them. CDR1 SNHLY and CDR2 FYNNEI come from the germline V gene. There are 14 residues in the CDR3. The CDR3 nucleotides read TGTGCCAGCAGTGAACAGGGGTTCGGCACTGAAGCTTTCTTT. It codes for CASSEQGFGTEAFF.

This chain joins TRBV5-5 and TRBJ2-1; D might be TRBD1 (7 bases). Germline V lookup: CDR1 SGHKS, CDR2 YYEKEE (reference sequence). The CDR3 spans 16 residues. Trimming removed 1 base from V and 8 bases from J, with 19 bases in between. CDR3 bases: TGTGCCAGCAGCTTGTGGGCGGGACAGTCCATCTATGAGCAGTTCTTC. It encodes CASSLWAGQSIYEQFF.

The chain combines TRBV6-1 with TRBJ2-5, with TRBD2 as a possible D gene (6 bases). CDR3 length: 13 residues. Germline V gene sequence: CDR1 MNHNS, CDR2 SASEGT. Between the trimmed V and J ends, which lost 4 bases and 5 bases, there was a span of 11 bases. This CDR3 reads CASSGGEVETQYF. The CDR3 nucleotides are TGTGCCAGCAGTGGCGGGGAGGTTGAGACCCAGTACTTC.

The chain has TRBV4-1 and TRBJ1-1; D gene ambiguous. This CDR3 spans 15 amino acids. V lost 1 base, J lost 1 base, and 10 bases lay in between. Looked up from germline, CDR1 is MGHRA and CDR2 is YSYEKL. The CDR3 is CASSQVFGRNTEAFF. The CDR3 DNA reads TGCGCCAGCAGCCAAGTGTTCGGTAGGAACACTGAAGCTTTCTTT.

This chain joins TRBV30 and TRBJ2-2; 7 bases are a match to TRBD1. With V trimmed by 4 bases and J by 7 bases, 6 bases remained unmatched. Germline assignment: CDR1 GTSNPN and CDR2 SVGIG (reference sequence). CDR3 length: 13 residues. The CDR3 DNA sequence: TGTGCCTGGACCCGGACAGGCCTCGGGGAGCTGTTTTTT. Amino acid sequence: CAWTRTGLGELFF.

This clone was seen only once. The chain recombines TRBV7-2 with TRBJ2-1; 8 bases match TRBD1. The length of the CDR3 is 17 residues. J was trimmed by 5 bases and V by 5 bases; bases with no gene match: 14. Germline V gene sequence: CDR1 SGHTA, CDR2 FQGNSA. CDR3 region: CASSRQGGGTGHNEQFF. CDR3 nucleotides: TGTGCCAGCAGCCGCCAAGGTGGGGGGACAGGCCACAATGAGCAGTTCTTC.

The genes are TRBV29-1 and TRBJ2-2; TRBD1 matches 7 bases. V lost 7 bases, J lost 2 bases, and 4 bases stayed unmatched. Per the germline V gene, CDR1 is SQVTM and CDR2 is ANQGSEA. The CDR3 loop spans 13 amino acids. The CDR3 sequence: CSGGQSNTGELFF. Written as DNA, the CDR3 is TGCAGCGGGGGACAGTCCAACACCGGGGAGCTGTTTTTT.

The V call is TRBV5-4, the J call TRBJ1-1; 12 nucleotides line up with TRBD1. The CDR3 length is 16 residues. Trimming removed 4 bases from V and 9 bases from J; junction bases left unmatched: 13. The germline CDR1 and CDR2 sequences are SGHNT and YYREEE (reference sequence). The CDR3 bases are TGTGCCAGCAGCGGGACAGGGGGCGCAGCCGCCCCTAAAGCTTTCTTT. Its protein product is CASSGTGGAAAPKAFF.

The gene calls are TRBV7-8 and TRBJ2-1; 7 bases align to TRBD2. The CDR3 is 16 amino acids. V shed 1 base and J 6 bases; nucleotides not matched to a gene: 9. The germline gives CDR1 SGHVS, CDR2 FQNEAQ. The CDR3 region is CASSLGPSGTTNEQFF. The CDR3 region has the DNA TGTGCCAGCAGCTTAGGGCCTTCCGGGACTACCAATGAGCAGTTCTTC. Full variable domain (outside the CDR3, taken from reference TRBV7-8 and TRBJ2-1): GAGVSQSPRYKVAKRGQDVALRCDPISGHVSLFWYQQALGQGPEFLTYFQNEAQLDKSGLPSDRFFAERPEGSVSTLKIQRTQQEDSAVYLCASSLGPSGTTNEQFFGPGTRLTVL.

This clone is a singleton in its sample. The chain carries TRBV28 and TRBJ2-7, with a weak D call TRBD2 (6 bases). The CDR3 is 15 residues long. Trimming removed 4 bases at V and 4 bases at J, with 17 bases between. The germline V gene has CDR1 MDHEN and CDR2 SYDVKM. The CDR3 nucleotides read TGTGCCAGCAGTTCTGCGGCGGGACCGGCTTACGAGCAGTACTTC. This gives the protein CASSSAAGPAYEQYF.

V usage is TRBV28 and J usage is TRBJ2-5, with TRBD1 matching 9 bases. The trim removed 6 bases at V and 5 bases at J, leaving 10 bases unmatched. Germline CDR1 reads MDHEN; CDR2 reads SYDVKM. CDR3 size: 15 residues. Here the CDR3 DNA reads TGTGCCAGCAGCACAGGGGGCTCGGGGTCGGAGACCCAGTACTTC. Its translation is CASSTGGSGSETQYF.

The chain combines TRBV6-5 with TRBJ2-7, with TRBD1 identical over 7 bases. The ends lost 6 bases at V and 2 bases at J; junction bases unmatched: 10. The length of the CDR3 is 15 residues. Germline loops: CDR1 MNHEY, CDR2 SVGAGI. In DNA, the CDR3 is TGTGCCAGCAGGCGGCGACAGGGTGATCCCTACGAGCAGTACTTC. Its protein is CASRRRQGDPYEQYF.

CDR3 nucleotides: TGTGCCAGCAGGACAGGTTCCTACAATGAGCAGTTCTTC. Translating it yields CASRTGSYNEQFF. The chain combines TRBV6-1 with TRBJ2-1; the D gene is possibly TRBD1 (6 bases). There are 13 residues in the CDR3. Germline V gene lookup returns CDR1 MNHNS and CDR2 SASEGT. The V end was cut by 6 bases, the J end by 1 base, with 7 bases between.

V usage is TRBV6-6 and J usage is TRBJ2-7; D is ambiguous. This CDR3 is built from 12 residues. Germline V CDR1 and CDR2: MNHNY, SVGAGI (reference sequence). V lost 0 bases, J lost 4 bases, and 4 bases lay in between. CDR3 protein: CASSYSRYEQYF. The DNA of the CDR3 is TGTGCCAGCAGTTACTCGCGATACGAGCAGTACTTC.

The table lists this clone with a count of one. V usage is TRBV7-2 and J usage is TRBJ1-1, with a possible D match to TRBD1 (6 bases). Between the trimmed V and J ends, which lost 3 bases and 4 bases, there was a span of 15 bases. The CDR3 extends over 15 amino acids. In germline, CDR1 is SGHTA, CDR2 FQGNSA. In nucleotides, the CDR3 is TGTGCCAGCAGCTTCCTACAGGGTGAGGGCACTGAAGCTTTCTTT. Translating it yields CASSFLQGEGTEAFF.

V usage is TRBV4-1 and J usage is TRBJ2-7, with 8 bases that match TRBD1. Looked up from germline, CDR1 is MGHRA and CDR2 is YSYEKL. This CDR3 spans 15 amino acids. Trimming at V came to 2 bases and at J to 4 bases, leaving 7 bases not matched to a gene. The CDR3 DNA is TGCGCCAGCAGCCAACCCGACAGGGGACAATACGAGCAGTACTTC. The encoded protein is CASSQPDRGQYEQYF.

This clone appeared a single time. V gene TRBV28 combines with J gene TRBJ2-1; a possible D gene is TRBD2 (5 bases). This CDR3 has 15 amino acids. The germline V gene encodes CDR1 MDHEN and CDR2 SYDVKM. The V gene lost 3 bases and the J gene lost 0 bases, with 9 bases spanning the gap. CDR3 coding DNA: TGTGCCAGCAGTTTGAGGGAAAGCTCCTACAATGAGCAGTTCTTC. Its protein product is CASSLRESSYNEQFF.

There are a few counts of this clone. V gene TRBV5-1 combines with J gene TRBJ2-7; 7 bases align to TRBD1. V shed 0 bases and J 4 bases; nucleotides not matched to a gene: 7. Germline V gene sequence: CDR1 SGHRS, CDR2 YFSETQ. CDR3 length equals 15 residues. The CDR3 sequence: CASSLAETGIYEQYF. For the CDR3, the DNA is TGCGCCAGCAGCTTGGCCGAGACAGGGATTTACGAGCAGTACTTC.

This chain joins TRBV9 and TRBJ2-1, with 7 bases identical to TRBD2. The germline V gene encodes CDR1 SGDLS and CDR2 YYNGEE. CDR3 length equals 16 residues. Trimming cost V 0 bases and J 0 bases; bases outside gene matches: 3. The CDR3 loop reads CASSVGSGISYNEQFF. DNA for the CDR3: TGTGCCAGCAGCGTAGGGAGCGGGATCTCCTACAATGAGCAGTTCTTC. Variable domain in full (rest from reference TRBV9 and TRBJ2-1): DSGVTQTPKHLITATGQRVTLRCSPRSGDLSVYWYQQSLDQGLQFLIQYYNGEERAKGNILERFSAQQFPDLHSELNLSSLELGDSALYFCASSVGSGISYNEQFFGPGTRLTVL.

This chain links TRBV19 with TRBJ1-5, with TRBD1 as a possible D gene (5 bases). CDR3 length equals 15 residues. CDR1 is LNHDA, CDR2 SQIVND, per germline (reference sequence). V shed 4 bases and J shed 7 bases, with 17 bases lying between them. CDR3 bases: TGTGCCAGTAGTACGTCCGCAGGGTCTGGACAGCCCCAGCATTTT. Translation: CASSTSAGSGQPQHF.

The gene calls are TRBV4-1 and TRBJ2-7; D is unresolved. This CDR3 is built from 12 residues. V lost 0 bases and J lost 6, with 6 bases in between. CDR1 is MGHRA, CDR2 YSYEKL, per germline. The CDR3 region has the DNA TGCGCCAGCAGCCAAGATCCTTCCGAGCAGTACTTC. Translating it yields CASSQDPSEQYF.